These 24 T cell receptor beta chains were sequenced from one sample in a study of a mutant IDH1 vaccine in newly diagnosed glioma listed by TCRdb under 2021. No antigen is known for these receptors. Read against the paper, the sample's time point label means: week 11, during vaccination. Every vaccine dose consisted of 300 ug of a 20-mer mutant IDH1 peptide in Montanide, administered subcutaneously together with topical imiquimod. The library was built by means of the immunoSEQ multiplex PCR assay. TCRdb mirrors the immuneACCESS table, restricted to in-frame sequences. Some clones are absent from its copies; in checked studies, under half trace to an unresolved V gene, and the reason for the others is unknown. A total of roughly 130,000 clones appear in this sample, just under 80% of them only once. The ten biggest clones cover 4.5% to 6% of the sample. Sequenced material: PBMCs, taken from a glioma patient whose treatment included an IDH1 peptide vaccine. The receptors were sampled from a man in his forties or fifties with glioma.

This clone was seen just once. The chain is built from TRBV7-8 and TRBJ1-4, with 10 bases that match TRBD1. This CDR3 has 16 amino acids. V shed 2 bases, J shed 7 bases, and the junction held 7 bases outside the gene matches. Germline CDR1 SGHVS, CDR2 FQNEAQ. CDR3 DNA: TGTGCCAGCAGCTTACCGGGACAGGGGCGGGGTGAAAAACTGTTTTTT. It codes for CASSLPGQGRGEKLFF.

The rearrangement links TRBV6-1 to TRBJ2-5; 11 bases match TRBD2. Germline trimming cut 2 bases from V and 5 bases from J; bases unmatched to any gene: 7. Germline V gene data show CDR1 as MNHNS and CDR2 as SASEGT. The CDR3 consists of 16 residues. The CDR3 nucleotides are TGTGCCAGCAGTGAAATCGAACTAGCGGGAGTTGAGACCCAGTACTTC. It codes for CASSEIELAGVETQYF.

This clone was observed a handful of times. A clone one base away is much larger, so this may be a read error. The chain carries TRBV7-8 and TRBJ2-1; D unresolved. V lost 1 base and J 0 bases, leaving 4 bases between the germline ends. The length of the CDR3 is 14 residues. Per the germline V gene, CDR1 is SGHVS and CDR2 is FQNEAQ. The CDR3 bases are TGTGCCAGCAGCTTAGGAGGCTCCTACAATGAGCAGTTCTTC. Translated: CASSLGGSYNEQFF.

The chain is built from TRBV30 and TRBJ1-2; 8 bases are a match to TRBD1. Losses at the gene ends were 2 bases for V and 4 bases for J; bases not matched to a gene: 3. The CDR3 totals 13 residues. CDR1 is GTSNPN and CDR2 is SVGIG in the germline V gene (reference sequence). CDR3 sequence reads: CAWSMDRAYGYTF. For the CDR3, the DNA is TGTGCCTGGAGTATGGACAGGGCCTATGGCTACACCTTC.

This chain uses TRBV11-2 with TRBJ2-2; weak D call: TRBD2 (6 bases). Germline V gives CDR1 SGHAT, CDR2 FQNNGV. This CDR3 contains 15 residues. The V end lost 5 bases, the J end lost 2 bases, and 12 bases lay between the germline ends. The CDR3 region is CASSGRLYNTGELFF. CDR3 nucleotide sequence: TGTGCCAGCAGCGGGAGGTTATATAACACCGGGGAGCTGTTTTTT.

The table lists this clone with a count of one. The rearrangement links TRBV5-6 to TRBJ2-3, with D perhaps matching TRBD2 (5 bases). This CDR3 is 16 amino acids long. Germline V CDR1 and CDR2: SGHDT, YYEEEE. V was shortened by 2 bases and J by 4 bases, with 17 bases between the two germline ends. CDR3 DNA: TGTGCCAGCAGCTTCAGGCTCTCTAGCCTTTCAGATACGCAGTATTTT. It translates to CASSFRLSSLSDTQYF.

V gene TRBV6-5 combines with J gene TRBJ2-2; D may be TRBD1 (5 bases). V was cut by 0 bases and J by 6 bases, with 8 bases left in between. The germline gives CDR1 MNHEY, CDR2 SVGAGI. The length of the CDR3 is 14 residues. The CDR3 DNA reads TGTGCCAGCAGTTACTCTGGGGCGCCCGGGGAGCTGTTTTTT. Protein sequence: CASSYSGAPGELFF.

The rearrangement uses TRBV15 and TRBJ2-2; weak D call: TRBD2 (5 bases). Germline lookup yields CDR1 LNHNV and CDR2 YYDKDF (reference sequence). This CDR3 spans 13 amino acids. V lost 1 base, J lost 9 bases, and 9 bases lay in between. CDR3 sequence: CATSRAEGRELFF. CDR3 in DNA: TGTGCCACCAGCAGAGCTGAGGGCCGGGAGCTGTTTTTT.

The V and J genes are TRBV6-5 and TRBJ1-1; TRBD1 might be the D (6 bases). Deletions cut 6 bases from V and 0 bases from J, with 8 bases between. Germline V lookup: CDR1 MNHEY, CDR2 SVGAGI. The CDR3 runs 13 residues. This chain's CDR3 is CASRGHMNTEAFF. As DNA, the CDR3 is TGTGCCAGCAGGGGACATATGAACACTGAAGCTTTCTTT.

The chain uses TRBV16 and TRBJ1-5; 10 bases are shared with TRBD1. This CDR3 has 15 residues. Trimming removed 5 bases from V and 7 bases from J; junction bases left unmatched: 8. The germline CDR1 and CDR2 sequences are KGHSY and FQNENV. Here the CDR3 reads CASSSGTGAIQPQHF. CDR3 sequence (DNA): TGTGCCAGCAGCTCCGGGACAGGGGCAATCCAGCCCCAGCATTTT.

The chain couples TRBV6-6 to TRBJ2-7, with 7 bases matching TRBD1. The trim removed 7 bases at V and 1 base at J, leaving 7 bases unmatched. CDR1 and CDR2 (germline): MNHNY, SVGAGI (reference sequence). This CDR3 contains 14 residues. CDR3 nucleotides: TGTGCCAGCAAAAGGGGGCAGGAATCCTACGAGCAGTACTTC. This encodes CASKRGQESYEQYF.

The chain is built from TRBV19 and TRBJ2-5; tentatively, D is TRBD1 (6 bases). The CDR3 covers 15 residues. V dropped 4 bases and J dropped 2 bases, with 14 bases sitting between them. Germline V lookup: CDR1 LNHDA, CDR2 SQIVND (reference sequence). CDR3 bases: TGTGCCAGTAGTAACCGGGACACACTTCAAGAGACCCAGTACTTC. Translating it yields CASSNRDTLQETQYF.

The rearrangement joins TRBV4-1 to TRBJ2-1; D gene uncertain. With 0 bases removed from V and 4 bases from J, the gap between germline ends came to 10 bases. CDR3 length equals 15 residues. Germline CDR1 and CDR2: MGHRA and YSYEKL. In nucleotides, the CDR3 is TGCGCCAGCAGCCAAGATCAAAATCCATACAATGAGCAGTTCTTC. Its protein product is CASSQDQNPYNEQFF.

The chain uses TRBV6-5 and TRBJ2-1; 7 bases fit TRBD2. This CDR3 comprises 12 residues. J was trimmed by 10 bases and V by 5 bases; bases with no gene match: 5. Looked up from germline, CDR1 is MNHEY and CDR2 is SVGAGI. The CDR3 is CASSTGEGEQFF. The CDR3 DNA is TGTGCCAGCAGTACCGGGGAGGGGGAGCAGTTCTTC.

On this clone: The junction does not match germline at one end; this may be a read error. The rearrangement joins TRBV29-1 to TRBJ2-4; the match to TRBD2 covers 12 bases. Germline CDR1 reads SQVTM; CDR2 reads ANQGSEA. CDR3 length equals 15 residues. CDR3 nucleotide sequence: TGCAGCGTTAAAGAAGGGGCTAGCGGGAGGGCCGGTCAGTACTTC. Its protein product is CSVKEGASGRAGQYF.

J is TRBJ1-2 and V is TRBV6-6; D possibly corresponds to TRBD1 (5 bases). Trimming stripped 7 bases from V and 4 bases from J, with 16 bases between. The V gene's germline CDR1 is MNHNY and CDR2 SVGAGI (reference sequence). The CDR3 length is 14 residues. The CDR3 DNA follows: TGTGCCAGCAAATCGCGGGGGACGAGCTATGGCTACACCTTC. It specifies CASKSRGTSYGYTF.

The rearrangement links TRBV9 to TRBJ1-1, with a possible D match to TRBD1 (6 bases). Trimming cost V 4 bases and J 0 bases, with 13 bases left between them. Germline V gene sequence: CDR1 SGDLS, CDR2 YYNGEE. There are 15 residues in the CDR3. CDR3 sequence: CASSPRGGLNTEAFF. The CDR3 DNA reads as TGTGCCAGCAGCCCCCGGGGGGGCTTGAACACTGAAGCTTTCTTT.

The chain couples TRBV9 to TRBJ2-3; TRBD1 matches at 7 bases. The V gene's germline CDR1 is SGDLS and CDR2 YYNGEE. V gave up 1 base and J gave up 0 bases; unmatched junction bases: 8. This CDR3 is 17 amino acids long. The CDR3 DNA reads as TGTGCCAGCAGCGTACTCCCTACAGGGGTGAGCACAGATACGCAGTATTTT. This encodes CASSVLPTGVSTDTQYF.

The chain has TRBV7-2 and TRBJ1-1, with a weak D call TRBD1 (6 bases). Germline CDR1 and CDR2: SGHTA and FQGNSA. CDR3 length: 16 amino acids. Trimming stripped 2 bases from V and 2 bases from J, with 15 bases between. The CDR3 DNA reads as TGTGCCAGCAGCTTAATTCAGGGGCCACCAAACACTGAAGCTTTCTTT. It codes for CASSLIQGPPNTEAFF.

This clone appeared once. V usage is TRBV19 and J usage is TRBJ1-5, with a weak D call TRBD1 (5 bases). The CDR3 is made up of 15 amino acids. Trimming pared 1 base from V and 6 bases from J, leaving 13 bases between. Germline CDR1 is LNHDA and CDR2 is SQIVND (reference sequence). CDR3 loop: CASSIVTGEGQPQHF. The DNA for the CDR3 is TGTGCCAGTAGTATAGTTACAGGAGAGGGTCAGCCCCAGCATTTT.

This clone was seen more than once but under ten times. The rearrangement uses TRBV18 and TRBJ1-1, with a weak D call TRBD1 (5 bases). V lost 1 base and J lost 1, with 10 bases in between. From germline, CDR1 is KGHSH and CDR2 LQKENI. This CDR3 has 15 amino acids. The CDR3 is CASSPQGRTNTEAFF. The CDR3 region has the DNA TGTGCCAGCTCACCACAGGGACGAACGAACACTGAAGCTTTCTTT.

This clone appeared once. The V call is TRBV29-1, the J call TRBJ1-2; D not resolved. The length of the CDR3 is 9 residues. Germline CDR1 is SQVTM and CDR2 is ANQGSEA. V lost 4 bases, J lost 8 bases, and 5 bases lay in between. This CDR3 is CSVGEGYTF. In DNA, the CDR3 is TGCAGCGTTGGGGAAGGCTACACCTTC.

The table lists this clone with a count of one. V is TRBV6-5 and J is TRBJ2-7; D not resolved. CDR3 length equals 14 residues. Trimming left V 2 bases short and J 6 bases short, with 14 bases between. Germline V gene data show CDR1 as MNHEY and CDR2 as SVGAGI. The CDR3 DNA reads as TGTGCCAGCAGTTACGTCGCAGCCCGCTTCGAGCAGTACTTC. As protein: CASSYVAARFEQYF.

V is TRBV5-3 and J is TRBJ1-6; D perhaps matches TRBD1 (5 bases). TRBV5-3 is placed among ORFs of uncertain function. CDR3 length equals 17 residues. V shed 5 bases and J shed 1 base, with 16 bases lying between them. The CDR3 DNA reads as TGTGCCAGAAGACATAGACAGTCTAGGTCCTATAATTCACCCCTCCACTTT. Translated, it gives CARRHRQSRSYNSPLHF.